This T cell receptor (beta chain) is from a study of siplizumab effects on memory and regulatory T cells. Whole-study results and caveats: Controls showed an average of approximately 28% Treg-derived mappable alloreactive CD4+ clones, while siplizumab showed nearly 70%. Alloreactive sequences tracing back to unstimulated CD4+ memory cells were significantly reduced by siplizumab.

This clone has just one count. Its antigen is not known. Sequencing was performed with immunoSEQ multiplex PCR; in TCRdb, only in-frame clones are kept and a portion is missing. The profile shows about 100,000 clones, roughly 92% of them singletons. The clonotype was recovered from a human donor in good health. The specimen was CD4+ T cells sorted from blood.

The DNA of the CDR3 is TGTGCCAGCAGTTTTCAGGGGGCGGACTATGGCTACACCTTC. Translated: CASSFQGADYGYTF. This sequence joins TRBV27 and TRBJ1-2; TRBD1 matches 8 bases. J gave up 3 bases and V 3 bases, and 3 bases lay outside the gene matches. This CDR3 contains 14 residues. Germline CDR1 is MNHEY and CDR2 is SMNVEV (reference sequence).